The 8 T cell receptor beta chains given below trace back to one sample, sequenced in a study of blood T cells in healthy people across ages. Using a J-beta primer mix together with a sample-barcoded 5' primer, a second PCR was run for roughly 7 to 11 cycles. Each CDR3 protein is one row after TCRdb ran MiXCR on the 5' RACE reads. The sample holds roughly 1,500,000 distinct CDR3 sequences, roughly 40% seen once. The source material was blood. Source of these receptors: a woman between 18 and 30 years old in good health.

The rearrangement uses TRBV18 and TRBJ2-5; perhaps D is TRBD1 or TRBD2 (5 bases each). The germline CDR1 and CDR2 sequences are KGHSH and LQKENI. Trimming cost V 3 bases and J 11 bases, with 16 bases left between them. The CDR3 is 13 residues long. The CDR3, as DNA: TGTGCCAGCTCACCGATTGGACCGGGACGGCAGTACTTC. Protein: CASSPIGPGRQYF.

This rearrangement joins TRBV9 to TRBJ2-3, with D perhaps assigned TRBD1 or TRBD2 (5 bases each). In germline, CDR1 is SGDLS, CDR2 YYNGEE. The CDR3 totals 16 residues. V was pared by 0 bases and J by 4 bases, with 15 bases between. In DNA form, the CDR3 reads TGTGCCAGCAGCGTAGGTGGGACGCAAGGCGCAGATACGCAGTATTTT. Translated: CASSVGGTQGADTQYF.

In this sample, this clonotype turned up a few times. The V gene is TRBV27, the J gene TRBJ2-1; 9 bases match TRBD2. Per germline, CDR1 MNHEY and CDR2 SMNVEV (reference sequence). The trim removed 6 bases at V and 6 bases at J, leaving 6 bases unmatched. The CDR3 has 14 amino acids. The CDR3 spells CASRWATSGNEQFF. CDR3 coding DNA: TGTGCCAGCAGATGGGCGACTAGCGGCAATGAGCAGTTCTTC.

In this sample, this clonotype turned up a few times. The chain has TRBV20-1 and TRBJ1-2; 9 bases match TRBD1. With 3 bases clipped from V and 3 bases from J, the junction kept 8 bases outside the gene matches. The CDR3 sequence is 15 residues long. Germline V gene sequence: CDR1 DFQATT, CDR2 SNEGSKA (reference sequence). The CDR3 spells CSASPGQGTDYGYTF. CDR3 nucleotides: TGCAGTGCTAGCCCGGGACAGGGCACGGACTATGGCTACACCTTC.

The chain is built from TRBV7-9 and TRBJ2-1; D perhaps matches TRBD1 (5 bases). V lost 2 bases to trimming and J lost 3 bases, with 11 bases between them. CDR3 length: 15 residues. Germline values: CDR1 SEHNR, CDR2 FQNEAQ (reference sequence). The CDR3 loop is CASSLQVQGYNEQFF. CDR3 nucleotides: TGTGCCAGCAGCTTACAGGTTCAGGGCTACAATGAGCAGTTCTTC.

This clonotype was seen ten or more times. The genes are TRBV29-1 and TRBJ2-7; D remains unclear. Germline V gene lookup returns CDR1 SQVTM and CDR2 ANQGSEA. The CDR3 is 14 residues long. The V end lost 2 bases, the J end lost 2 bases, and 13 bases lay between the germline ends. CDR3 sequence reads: CSVEFTSTPYEQYF. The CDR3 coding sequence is TGCAGCGTTGAATTTACAAGTACTCCCTACGAGCAGTACTTC.

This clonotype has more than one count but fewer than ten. CDR3 sequence (DNA): TGCAGTGCAGCGGACATAAACTCGAACTACGAGCAGTACTTC. Translating gives CSAADINSNYEQYF. The chain joins TRBV20-1 to TRBJ2-7; D possibly uses TRBD1 or TRBD2 (5 bases each). CDR3 size: 14 residues. The V end lost 6 bases, the J end lost 3 bases, and 18 bases lay between the germline ends. Germline V CDR1 and CDR2: DFQATT, SNEGSKA (reference sequence).

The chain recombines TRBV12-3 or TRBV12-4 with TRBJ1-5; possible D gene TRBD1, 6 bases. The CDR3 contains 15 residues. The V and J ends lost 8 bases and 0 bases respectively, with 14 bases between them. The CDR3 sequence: CASGPPGHSNQPQHF. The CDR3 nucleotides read TGTGCCAGCGGACCCCCGGGACATAGCAATCAGCCCCAGCATTTT.